Sequencing of this T cell receptor beta chain was carried out in a study of shared clonotypes between healthy human individuals. Findings and limits, study-wide: Deeper or shallower sequencing was expected to change how clonotypes are shared among donors.

Germline-derived CDR1 and CDR2 are SGHRS and YFSETQ. The CDR3 contains 13 residues. Trimming took off 4 bases at V and 8 bases at J, with 15 bases between the two ends. Data came from immunoSEQ multiplex PCR; TCRdb stores just in-frame clones and leaves some out. The table shows fewer than 2.5 million clones, with over 85% occurring only once. On this clone itself: The antigen is not known.

Every contributor of samples was a Caucasian grown-up residing in Nashville, Tennessee. This rearrangement joins TRBV5-1 to TRBJ1-1, with a tentative D call TRBD1 (5 bases). This clonotype was obtained from a man aged 18 to 30 in good health. Some clones in this sample may be carry-over from other donors' samples. The specimen sequenced was naive CD4+ T cells from PBMCs. Subset specified: CD45RA+ positively selected. This CDR3 reads CASSPPGGSEAFF. The CDR3 nucleotides are TGCGCCAGCAGCCCCCCTGGGGGGTCCGAAGCTTTCTTT. The full variable domain, completed using reference TRBV5-1 and TRBJ1-1, is KAGVTQTPRYLIKTRGQQVTLSCSPISGHRSVSWYQQTPGQGLQFLFEYFSETQRNKGNFPGRFSGRQFSNSRSEMNVSTLELGDSALYLCASSPPGGSEAFFGQGTRLTVV.